The source of this T cell receptor beta chain is a study of cytomegalovirus exposure and HLA in healthy donors. Study overall: When 350 to 400 donors were genotyped, roughly four fifths of them were found to fall in the Caucasian-associated ancestry cluster.

The germline V gene encodes CDR1 SGHTA and CDR2 FQGNSA. Trimming at V came to 0 bases and at J to 12 bases, leaving 17 bases not matched to a gene. The CDR3 runs 17 residues. Primers included in the PCR were 60 Vbeta and 13 Jbeta primers. The data were produced by immunoSEQ multiplex PCR, yet TCRdb's version contains in-frame clones alone and is incomplete. The data show roughly 240,000 clones, with roughly 82% seen just once and 5% to 6.5% held by the top ten. This receptor was taken from a woman aged 40 to 50 in good health and CMV-seropositive. The chain carries TRBV7-2 and TRBJ2-1; 7 bases are shared with TRBD2. The source material was PBMCs. This CDR3 is CASSLAFASGYNEGQFF. In DNA form, the CDR3 reads TGTGCCAGCAGCTTAGCGTTTGCTAGCGGATACAATGAAGGGCAGTTCTTC.